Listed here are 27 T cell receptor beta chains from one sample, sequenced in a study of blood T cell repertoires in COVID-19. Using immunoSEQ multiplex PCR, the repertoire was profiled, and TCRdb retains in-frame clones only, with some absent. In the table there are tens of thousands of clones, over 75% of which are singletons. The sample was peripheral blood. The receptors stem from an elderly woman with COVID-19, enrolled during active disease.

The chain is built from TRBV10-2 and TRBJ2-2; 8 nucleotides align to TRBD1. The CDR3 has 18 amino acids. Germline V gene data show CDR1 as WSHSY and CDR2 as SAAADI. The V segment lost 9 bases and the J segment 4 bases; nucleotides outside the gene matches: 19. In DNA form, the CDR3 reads TGCGCCAGTCACCGACAGGGGACTTTAGGGTTGGCCACCGGGGAGCTGTTTTTT. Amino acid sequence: CASHRQGTLGLATGELFF.

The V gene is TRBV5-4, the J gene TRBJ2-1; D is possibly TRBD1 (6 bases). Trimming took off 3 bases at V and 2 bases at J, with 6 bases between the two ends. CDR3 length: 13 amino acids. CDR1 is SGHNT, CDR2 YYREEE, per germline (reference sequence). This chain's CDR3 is CASSYRAYNEQFF. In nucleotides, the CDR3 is TGTGCCAGCAGCTACAGGGCCTACAATGAGCAGTTCTTC.

The CDR3 sequence is CASSQKGTGIQYF. The CDR3 nucleotides are TGTGCCAGCTCCCAAAAGGGGACAGGGATTCAGTACTTC. V is TRBV18 and J is TRBJ2-7, with TRBD1 matching over 9 bases. The CDR3 has 13 residues. Germline V gene sequence: CDR1 KGHSH, CDR2 LQKENI. Trimming at V came to 6 bases and at J to 10 bases, leaving 10 bases not matched to a gene.

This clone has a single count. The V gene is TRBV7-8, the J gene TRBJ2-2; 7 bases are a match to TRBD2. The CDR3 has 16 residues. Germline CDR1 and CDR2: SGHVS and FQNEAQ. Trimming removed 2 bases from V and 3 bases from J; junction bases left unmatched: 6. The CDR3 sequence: CASSLYLAAYTGELFF. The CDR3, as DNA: TGTGCCAGCAGCTTATACCTAGCGGCGTACACCGGGGAGCTGTTTTTT.

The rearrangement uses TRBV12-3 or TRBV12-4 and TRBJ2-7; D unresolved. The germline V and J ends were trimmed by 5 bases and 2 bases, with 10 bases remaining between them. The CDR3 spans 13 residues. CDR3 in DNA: TGTGCCAGCAGTCCACTATTCACCTACGAGCAGTACTTC. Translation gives CASSPLFTYEQYF.

CDR3 protein: CASSSPLGRGTANEKLFF. The CDR3 DNA reads TGTGCCAGCAGCTCACCCCTGGGGCGGGGTACGGCTAATGAAAAACTGTTTTTT. The chain joins TRBV2 to TRBJ1-4; weak D call: TRBD1 (5 bases). This CDR3 is built from 18 residues. The germline V gene encodes CDR1 SNHLY and CDR2 FYNNEI. Trimming cost V 6 bases and J 3 bases, with 23 bases left between them. The whole variable domain, filled in from reference TRBV2 and TRBJ1-4, reads EPEVTQTPSHQVTQMGQEVILRCVPISNHLYFYWYRQILGQKVEFLVSFYNNEISEKSEIFDDQFSVERPDGSNFTLKIRSTKLEDSAMYFCASSSPLGRGTANEKLFFGSGTQLSVL.

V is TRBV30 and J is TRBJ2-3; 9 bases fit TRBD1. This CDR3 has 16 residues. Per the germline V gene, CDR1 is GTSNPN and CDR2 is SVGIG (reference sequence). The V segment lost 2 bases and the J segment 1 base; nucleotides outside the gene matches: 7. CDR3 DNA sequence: TGTGCCTGGAGTTTAGGACAGGGGCCTTGCACAGATACGCAGTATTTT. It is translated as CAWSLGQGPCTDTQYF.

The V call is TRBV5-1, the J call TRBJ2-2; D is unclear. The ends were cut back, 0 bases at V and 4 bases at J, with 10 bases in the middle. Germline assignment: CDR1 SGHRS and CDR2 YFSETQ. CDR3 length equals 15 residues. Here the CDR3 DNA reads TGCGCCAGCAGCTTGGGCGGCACTGGCACCGGGGAGCTGTTTTTT. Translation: CASSLGGTGTGELFF.

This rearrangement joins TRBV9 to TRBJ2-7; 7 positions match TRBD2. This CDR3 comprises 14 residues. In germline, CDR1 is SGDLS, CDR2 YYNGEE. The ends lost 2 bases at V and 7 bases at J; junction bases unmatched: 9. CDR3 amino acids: CASSVSGRADEQYF. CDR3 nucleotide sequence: TGTGCCAGCAGCGTCTCTGGGAGGGCGGATGAGCAGTACTTC.

The CDR3 protein is CASSSRAGTSPFTGELFF. The CDR3 DNA reads TGTGCCAGCAGCTCCAGGGCCGGGACTAGCCCGTTCACCGGGGAGCTGTTTTTT. The chain joins TRBV9 to TRBJ2-2; TRBD2 matches at 9 bases. Per germline, CDR1 SGDLS and CDR2 YYNGEE. CDR3 length equals 18 residues. Trimming took 4 bases from V and 4 from J; bases not matched to a gene: 14.

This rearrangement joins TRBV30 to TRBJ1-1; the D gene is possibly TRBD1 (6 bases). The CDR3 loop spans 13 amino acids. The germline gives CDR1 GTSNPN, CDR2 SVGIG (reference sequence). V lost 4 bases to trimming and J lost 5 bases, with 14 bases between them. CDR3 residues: CAWTLQGETEAFF. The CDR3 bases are TGTGCCTGGACTTTACAGGGAGAAACTGAAGCTTTCTTT.

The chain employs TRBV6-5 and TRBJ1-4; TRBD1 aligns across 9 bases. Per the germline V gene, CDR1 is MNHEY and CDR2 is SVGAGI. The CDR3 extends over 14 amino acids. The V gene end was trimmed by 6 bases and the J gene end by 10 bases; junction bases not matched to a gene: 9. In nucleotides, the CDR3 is TGTGCCAGCAGGATGGGGACAGGGACGCCAAAACTGTTTTTT. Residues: CASRMGTGTPKLFF.

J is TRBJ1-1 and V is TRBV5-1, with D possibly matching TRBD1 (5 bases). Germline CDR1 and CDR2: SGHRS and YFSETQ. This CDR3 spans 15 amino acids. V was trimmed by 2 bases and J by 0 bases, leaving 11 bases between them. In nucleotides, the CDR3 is TGCGCCAGCAGCTTAAATGGGGGGATGAACACTGAAGCTTTCTTT. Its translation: CASSLNGGMNTEAFF.

The chain's CDR3 is CASSYTPPTEAFF. The CDR3 coding sequence is TGTGCCAGCAGTTACACACCTCCGACAGAAGCTTTCTTT. The genes are TRBV6-6 and TRBJ1-1, with D uncertain. CDR3 size: 13 residues. Germline loops: CDR1 MNHNY, CDR2 SVGAGI (reference sequence). Trimming removed 2 bases from V and 8 bases from J, with 12 bases in between.

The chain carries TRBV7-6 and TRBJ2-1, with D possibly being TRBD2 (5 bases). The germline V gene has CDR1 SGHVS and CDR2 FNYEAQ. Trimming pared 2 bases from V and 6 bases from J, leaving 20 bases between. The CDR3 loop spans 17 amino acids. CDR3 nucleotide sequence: TGTGCCAGCAGCTTAAGTCTCTTGGTGGGAGTGGGCAATGAGCAGTTCTTC. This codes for CASSLSLLVGVGNEQFF.

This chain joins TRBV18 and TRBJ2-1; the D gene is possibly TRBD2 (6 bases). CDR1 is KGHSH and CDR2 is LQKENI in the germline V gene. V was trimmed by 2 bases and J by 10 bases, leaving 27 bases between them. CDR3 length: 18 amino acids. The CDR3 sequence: CASSPGRMAGSPYREQFF. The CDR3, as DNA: TGTGCCAGCTCACCAGGGCGGATGGCGGGATCCCCTTACAGGGAGCAGTTCTTC.

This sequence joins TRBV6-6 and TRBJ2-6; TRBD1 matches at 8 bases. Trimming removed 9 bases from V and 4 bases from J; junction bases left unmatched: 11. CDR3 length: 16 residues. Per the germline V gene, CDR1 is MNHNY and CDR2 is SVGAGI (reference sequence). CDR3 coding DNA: TGTGCCAGTTGTCTCCAGGGGGCCTACGGGGCCAACGTCCTGACTTTC. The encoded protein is CASCLQGAYGANVLTF.

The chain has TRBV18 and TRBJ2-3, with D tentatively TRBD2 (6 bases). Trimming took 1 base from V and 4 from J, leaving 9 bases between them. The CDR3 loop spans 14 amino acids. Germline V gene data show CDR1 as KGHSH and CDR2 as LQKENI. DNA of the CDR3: TGTGCCAGCTCACCACTCGGGAGCTCAGATACGCAGTATTTT. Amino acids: CASSPLGSSDTQYF. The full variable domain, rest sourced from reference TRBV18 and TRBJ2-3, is NAGVMQNPRHLVRRRGQEARLRCSPMKGHSHVYWYRQLPEEGLKFMVYLQKENIIDESGMPKERFSAEFPKEGPSILRIQQVVRGDSAAYFCASSPLGSSDTQYFGPGTRLTVL.

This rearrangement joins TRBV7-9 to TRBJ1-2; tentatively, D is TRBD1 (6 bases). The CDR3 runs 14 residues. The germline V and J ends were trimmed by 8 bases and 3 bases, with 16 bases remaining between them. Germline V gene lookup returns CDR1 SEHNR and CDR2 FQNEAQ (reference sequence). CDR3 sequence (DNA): TGTGCCAGCGTCAGATGGACAGCAGACTATGGCTACACCTTC. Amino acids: CASVRWTADYGYTF. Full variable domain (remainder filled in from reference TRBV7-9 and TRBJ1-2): DTGVSQNPRHKITKRGQNVTFRCDPISEHNRLYWYRQTLGQGPEFLTYFQNEAQLEKSRLLSDRFSAERPKGSFSTLEIQRTEQGDSAMYLCASVRWTADYGYTFGSGTRLTVV.

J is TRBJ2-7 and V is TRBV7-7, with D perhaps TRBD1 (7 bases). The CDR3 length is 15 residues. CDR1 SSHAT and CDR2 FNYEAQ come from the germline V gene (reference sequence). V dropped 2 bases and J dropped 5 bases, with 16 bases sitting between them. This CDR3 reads CASSLKIPGGHEQYF. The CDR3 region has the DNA TGTGCCAGCAGCTTAAAGATACCAGGGGGGCACGAGCAGTACTTC. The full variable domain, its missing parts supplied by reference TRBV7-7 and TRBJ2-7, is GAGVSQSPRYKVTKRGQDVTLRCDPISSHATLYWYQQALGQGPEFLTYFNYEAQPDKSGLPSDRFSAERPEGSISTLTIQRTEQRDSAMYRCASSLKIPGGHEQYFGPGTRLTVT.

CDR3 sequence (DNA): TGTGCCAGCAGCCGGGAGCATGACTACGAGCAGTACTTC. Its translation is CASSREHDYEQYF. The chain links TRBV2 to TRBJ2-7, with D possibly matching TRBD2 (6 bases). This CDR3 region has 13 residues. Looked up from germline, CDR1 is SNHLY and CDR2 is FYNNEI. Trimming stripped 6 bases from V and 3 bases from J, with 12 bases between.

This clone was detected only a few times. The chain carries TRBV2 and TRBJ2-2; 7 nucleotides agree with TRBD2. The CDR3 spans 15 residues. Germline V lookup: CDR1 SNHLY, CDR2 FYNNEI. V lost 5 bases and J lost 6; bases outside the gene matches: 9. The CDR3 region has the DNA TGTGCCAGCAGTATAGCGGGCTACCCGGCCGGGGAGCTGTTTTTT. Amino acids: CASSIAGYPAGELFF.

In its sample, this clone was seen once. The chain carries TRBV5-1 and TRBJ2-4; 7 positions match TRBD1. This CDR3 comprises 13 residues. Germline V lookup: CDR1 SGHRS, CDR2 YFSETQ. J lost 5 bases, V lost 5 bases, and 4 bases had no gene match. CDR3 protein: CASRPGQENIQYF. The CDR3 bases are TGCGCCAGCAGGCCCGGACAGGAAAACATTCAGTACTTC.

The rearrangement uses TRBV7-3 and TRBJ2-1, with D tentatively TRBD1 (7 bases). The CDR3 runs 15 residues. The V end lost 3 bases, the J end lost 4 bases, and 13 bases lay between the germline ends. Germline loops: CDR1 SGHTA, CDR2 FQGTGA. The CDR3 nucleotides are TGTGCCAGCAGCTTTAGACAGGGAGGTTACAATGAGCAGTTCTTC. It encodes CASSFRQGGYNEQFF. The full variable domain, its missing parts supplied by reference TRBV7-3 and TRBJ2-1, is GAGVSQTPSNKVTEKGKYVELRCDPISGHTALYWYRQSLGQGPEFLIYFQGTGAADDSGLPNDRFFAVRPEGSVSTLKIQRTERGDSAVYLCASSFRQGGYNEQFFGPGTRLTVL.

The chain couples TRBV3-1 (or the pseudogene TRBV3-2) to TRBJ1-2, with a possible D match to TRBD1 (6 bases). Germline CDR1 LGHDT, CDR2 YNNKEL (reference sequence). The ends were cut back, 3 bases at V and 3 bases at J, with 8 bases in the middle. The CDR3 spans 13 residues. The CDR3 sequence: CASSHRGDYGYTF. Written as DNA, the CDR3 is TGTGCCAGCAGCCACAGGGGTGACTATGGCTACACCTTC.

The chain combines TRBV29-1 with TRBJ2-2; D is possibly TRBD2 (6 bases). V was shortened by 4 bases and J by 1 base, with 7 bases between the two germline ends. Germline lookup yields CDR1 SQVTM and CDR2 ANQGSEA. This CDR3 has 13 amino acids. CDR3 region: CSVGGVNTGELFF. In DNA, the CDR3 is TGCAGCGTTGGCGGGGTGAACACCGGGGAGCTGTTTTTT.

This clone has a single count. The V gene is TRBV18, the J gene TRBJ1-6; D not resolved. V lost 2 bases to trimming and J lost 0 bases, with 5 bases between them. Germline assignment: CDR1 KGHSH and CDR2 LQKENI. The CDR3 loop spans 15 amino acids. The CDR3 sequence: CASSPSSSYNSPLHF. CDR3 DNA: TGTGCCAGCTCACCATCGAGCTCCTATAATTCACCCCTCCACTTT. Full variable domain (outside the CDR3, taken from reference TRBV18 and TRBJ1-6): NAGVMQNPRHLVRRRGQEARLRCSPMKGHSHVYWYRQLPEEGLKFMVYLQKENIIDESGMPKERFSAEFPKEGPSILRIQQVVRGDSAAYFCASSPSSSYNSPLHFGNGTRLTVT.